These 19 T cell receptor beta chains came from one sample sequenced in a study of T cells of healthy individuals. TCRdb processed the 5' RACE reads anew with MiXCR; each CDR3 protein has one entry. The data show 60,000 to 80,000 distinct CDR3 sequences, around 15% seen once. These receptors originate from a human donor in good health.

There are a few counts of this clonotype. V and J are TRBV2 and TRBJ1-2, with TRBD1 matching 8 bases. J was trimmed by 4 bases and V by 5 bases; bases with no gene match: 9. The CDR3 has 15 amino acids. The germline V gene encodes CDR1 SNHLY and CDR2 FYNNEI. The CDR3 DNA reads TGTGCCAGCAGTAACCTGCGGACAGGGACCTATGGCTACACCTTC. Translated, it gives CASSNLRTGTYGYTF. The whole variable domain, remainder taken from reference TRBV2 and TRBJ1-2, is EPEVTQTPSHQVTQMGQEVILRCVPISNHLYFYWYRQILGQKVEFLVSFYNNEISEKSEIFDDQFSVERPDGSNFTLKIRSTKLEDSAMYFCASSNLRTGTYGYTFGSGTRLTVV.

The J gene is TRBJ2-3, the V gene TRBV9; D is uncertain. This CDR3 comprises 12 residues. Germline V gives CDR1 SGDLS, CDR2 YYNGEE. Trimming removed 2 bases from V and 4 bases from J, with 5 bases in between. The CDR3 loop reads CASSVLSDTQYF. CDR3 in DNA: TGTGCCAGCAGCGTCCTTTCAGATACGCAGTATTTT. The whole variable domain, remainder taken from reference TRBV9 and TRBJ2-3, is DSGVTQTPKHLITATGQRVTLRCSPRSGDLSVYWYQQSLDQGLQFLIQYYNGEERAKGNILERFSAQQFPDLHSELNLSSLELGDSALYFCASSVLSDTQYFGPGTRLTVL.

The J gene is TRBJ1-1, the V gene TRBV5-4; D is perhaps TRBD1 (6 bases). With 3 bases removed from V and 1 base from J, the gap between germline ends came to 13 bases. Germline assignment: CDR1 SGHNT and CDR2 YYREEE (reference sequence). CDR3 size: 15 residues. The CDR3 protein is CASSSQRGENTEAFF. CDR3 DNA sequence: TGTGCCAGCAGCTCCCAAAGGGGGGAGAACACTGAAGCTTTCTTT.

This chain uses TRBV29-1 with TRBJ2-1; D may match TRBD1 or TRBD2 (6 bases each). Germline CDR1 SQVTM, CDR2 ANQGSEA. The CDR3 is 14 amino acids. Trimming cost V 3 bases and J 8 bases, with 17 bases left between them. The CDR3: CSVEVRGAKDEQFF. CDR3 nucleotide sequence: TGCAGCGTTGAGGTTAGGGGGGCGAAGGATGAGCAGTTCTTC.

In its sample, this clonotype was seen once. This may stem from a read error, because a much larger clone lies one nucleotide away. The chain employs TRBV3-1 and TRBJ2-3; possible D gene TRBD1, 5 bases. The germline V gene has CDR1 LGHDT and CDR2 YNNKEL (reference sequence). The CDR3 is made up of 14 amino acids. CDR3 protein: CASSQLTGTDTRYF. In nucleotides, the CDR3 is TGTGCCAGCAGCCAACTTACAGGCACAGATACGCGGTATTTT.

The chain employs TRBV4-1 and TRBJ2-7, with D perhaps matching TRBD1 (6 bases). From germline, CDR1 is MGHRA and CDR2 YSYEKL. V lost 2 bases and J 0 bases, leaving 14 bases between the germline ends. This CDR3 has 16 residues. CDR3 in amino acids: CASSQQGQGSSYEQYF. The CDR3, as DNA: TGCGCCAGCAGCCAACAGGGCCAGGGGAGCTCCTACGAGCAGTACTTC.

The table lists this clonotype with a few counts. The chain combines TRBV5-1 with TRBJ2-1, with TRBD1 identical over 7 bases. CDR1 and CDR2 (germline): SGHRS, YFSETQ. V lost 5 bases, J lost 6 bases, and 5 bases stayed unmatched. The CDR3 extends over 13 amino acids. The CDR3 sequence: CASRYRGFNEQFF. The DNA of the CDR3 is TGCGCCAGCAGGTACAGGGGATTCAATGAGCAGTTCTTC.

This clonotype was detected a few times. V and J are TRBV7-9 and TRBJ1-5; D possibly corresponds to TRBD1 (5 bases). The germline CDR1 and CDR2 sequences are SEHNR and FQNEAQ (reference sequence). CDR3 length: 12 amino acids. Trimming took off 5 bases at V and 5 bases at J, with 7 bases between the two ends. The CDR3 DNA reads as TGTGCCAGCAGCCGGGACGATCAGCCCCAGCATTTT. Amino acids: CASSRDDQPQHF.

This clonotype was counted between two and nine times. CDR3 in amino acids: CSARDYSRGTTDTQYF. DNA for the CDR3: TGCAGTGCTAGAGATTATTCACGCGGGACCACAGATACGCAGTATTTT. The rearrangement uses TRBV20-1 and TRBJ2-3; possible D gene TRBD2, 6 bases. V was trimmed by 0 bases and J by 2 bases, leaving 15 bases between them. The CDR3 loop spans 16 amino acids. Germline CDR1 and CDR2: DFQATT and SNEGSKA (reference sequence).

This clonotype showed up many times. The gene calls are TRBV15 and TRBJ1-2; no clear D. This CDR3 is built from 13 residues. Trimming removed 1 base at V and 9 bases at J, with 12 bases between. Germline CDR1 reads LNHNV; CDR2 reads YYDKDF (reference sequence). In DNA form, the CDR3 reads TGTGCCACCAGCAGAGCCCCAGCACGTAGCTACACCTTC. This codes for CATSRAPARSYTF.

The table lists this clonotype with many counts. The chain combines TRBV5-1 with TRBJ1-2, with 12 bases fitting TRBD1. Germline CDR1 reads SGHRS; CDR2 reads YFSETQ. This CDR3 is built from 16 residues. Trimming took 2 bases from V and 4 from J; bases not matched to a gene: 6. CDR3 sequence: CASSLRDRGRSYGYTF. The CDR3 nucleotides are TGCGCCAGCAGCTTAAGGGACAGGGGGCGCAGCTATGGCTACACCTTC.

This clonotype was recorded many times. In DNA, the CDR3 is TGTGCCAGCAGCTTAAGCGGCAGGGTACAAGAGACCCAGTACTTC. Amino acid sequence: CASSLSGRVQETQYF. The chain uses TRBV7-3 and TRBJ2-5; D is possibly TRBD1 (5 bases). Between the trimmed V and J ends, which lost 1 base and 2 bases, there was a span of 11 bases. The CDR3 runs 15 residues. Germline lookup yields CDR1 SGHTA and CDR2 FQGTGA. Drawing the rest from reference TRBV7-3 and TRBJ2-5, the complete variable domain is GAGVSQTPSNKVTEKGKYVELRCDPISGHTALYWYRQSLGQGPEFLIYFQGTGAADDSGLPNDRFFAVRPEGSVSTLKIQRTERGDSAVYLCASSLSGRVQETQYFGPGTRLLVL.

This clonotype was found many times. Its ends do not fully match the called genes, so a read error is possible. The J gene is TRBJ2-7, the V gene TRBV7-7, with 11 bases aligning to TRBD2. Germline-derived CDR1 and CDR2 are SSHAT and FNYEAQ (reference sequence). The CDR3 runs 13 residues. CDR3 sequence: CASSPSGRYEQYF. The CDR3, as DNA: TGTGCTAGCAGCCCTAGCGGGAGGTACGAGCAGTACTTC.

This chain connects TRBV5-1 to TRBJ2-5; unclear D gene. In germline, CDR1 is SGHRS, CDR2 YFSETQ. V was cut by 0 bases and J by 6 bases, with 3 bases left in between. The CDR3 length is 11 residues. The DNA for the CDR3 is TGCGCCAGCAGCTTGGAGCAGACCCAGTACTTC. Translation gives CASSLEQTQYF.

This clonotype has a count of ten or more. V and J are TRBV4-1 and TRBJ2-3; 12 bases map to TRBD2. Germline CDR1 and CDR2: MGHRA and YSYEKL. The CDR3 sequence is 17 residues long. V shed 0 bases, J shed 5 bases, and the junction held 6 bases outside the gene matches. The CDR3 spells CASSQDPSGGAGDTQYF. CDR3 sequence (DNA): TGCGCCAGCAGCCAAGATCCTAGCGGGGGGGCCGGAGATACGCAGTATTTT.

The V and J genes are TRBV5-1 and TRBJ2-5; 8 bases match TRBD2. Germline V CDR1 and CDR2: SGHRS, YFSETQ. The V and J ends lost 4 bases and 1 base, in that order; junction bases with no gene match: 6. The CDR3 runs to 15 residues. The CDR3 DNA reads TGCGCCAGCAGCGCGGGGGGTAGCGGCCAAGAGACCCAGTACTTC. The encoded protein is CASSAGGSGQETQYF.

The table lists this clonotype with many counts. The chain is built from TRBV28 and TRBJ2-1, with TRBD1 matching over 7 bases. Germline V gene data show CDR1 as MDHEN and CDR2 as SYDVKM. The CDR3 consists of 16 residues. The trim removed 2 bases at V and 0 bases at J, leaving 4 bases unmatched. CDR3 sequence (DNA): TGTGCCAGCAGTTTAAGGGGGCTAGGCTCCTACAATGAGCAGTTCTTC. Encoded protein: CASSLRGLGSYNEQFF.

This clonotype was seen many times. The rearrangement uses TRBV19 and TRBJ2-7, with D perhaps being TRBD1 or TRBD2 (5 bases each). The V and J ends lost 5 bases and 0 bases respectively, with 11 bases between them. This CDR3 is built from 14 residues. Looked up from germline, CDR1 is LNHDA and CDR2 is SQIVND (reference sequence). The CDR3 DNA is TGTGCCAGTAGTGCGTCAGGGAGCTCCTACGAGCAGTACTTC. Its protein product is CASSASGSSYEQYF.

This chain links TRBV6-6 with TRBJ2-5, with a possible D match to TRBD2 (6 bases). The V gene lost 5 bases and the J gene lost 5 bases, with 9 bases spanning the gap. CDR1 and CDR2 from the germline V gene are MNHNY and SVGAGI (reference sequence). CDR3 length: 12 amino acids. This CDR3 is CASSRLGETQYF. The DNA of the CDR3 is TGTGCCAGCAGTAGACTAGGGGAGACCCAGTACTTC.